One and the same sample provided the 10 T cell receptor beta chains below, sequenced in a study of patients with pleural tuberculosis. MiXCR was run by TCRdb on the reads, yielding one entry per CDR3 protein. The table has 25,000 to 35,000 distinct CDR3 sequences, 18% seen once. Sequencing was done on a sample of peripheral blood. The receptors originated from a human donor with pleural tuberculosis.

The chain recombines TRBV9 with TRBJ1-1, with D unclear. With 0 bases removed from V and 5 bases from J, the gap between germline ends came to 11 bases. The length of the CDR3 is 14 residues. CDR1 and CDR2 (germline): SGDLS, YYNGEE. CDR3 sequence: CASSVGRDGTEAFF. DNA for the CDR3: TGTGCCAGCAGCGTAGGGAGGGATGGGACTGAAGCTTTCTTT.

The V and J genes are TRBV27 and TRBJ2-3; possibly TRBD2 for D (5 bases). V was shortened by 8 bases and J by 11 bases, with 23 bases between the two germline ends. This CDR3 contains 14 residues. Germline V gives CDR1 MNHEY, CDR2 SMNVEV (reference sequence). CDR3 nucleotide sequence: TGTGCCAGCGGCCCTTCCGGGATGACGATGGTGCAGTATTTT. It codes for CASGPSGMTMVQYF.

This clonotype has just one count. A read error may produce the germline difference seen at one junction end. This chain links TRBV20-1 with TRBJ2-7; D may be TRBD2 (7 bases). The CDR3 length is 14 residues. CDR1 DFQATT and CDR2 SNEGSKA come from the germline V gene (reference sequence). The CDR3 DNA follows: TGCAGTGCTTGGGACGGGGGGCAATCCTACGGGCAGTACTTC. This codes for CSAWDGGQSYGQYF.

This clonotype occurred many times. J is TRBJ1-2 and V is TRBV28; a weak D match, TRBD1 (6 bases). CDR1 is MDHEN, CDR2 SYDVKM, per germline. Trimming left V 5 bases short and J 9 bases short, with 16 bases between. The CDR3 length is 13 residues. CDR3 nucleotide sequence: TGTGCCAGCAGTCTTCGGGACACCAGGAGCTACACCTTC. Protein product: CASSLRDTRSYTF.

This clonotype has ten or more counts. The rearrangement joins TRBV11-2 to TRBJ1-4; TRBD1 might be the D (6 bases). This CDR3 spans 14 amino acids. Germline CDR1 and CDR2: SGHAT and FQNNGV. Deletions cut 3 bases from V and 8 bases from J, with 13 bases between. This CDR3 is CASSFGGGQEKLFF. In nucleotides, the CDR3 is TGTGCCAGCAGCTTCGGAGGGGGGCAGGAAAAACTGTTTTTT.

This clonotype showed up many times. The chain's CDR3 is CASSYGGQDSPLHF. In DNA form, the CDR3 reads TGTGCCAGCAGCTACGGGGGGCAGGATTCACCCCTCCACTTT. V gene TRBV5-4 combines with J gene TRBJ1-6, with D possibly being TRBD1 (6 bases). Trimming left V 3 bases short and J 8 bases short, with 12 bases between. The CDR3 runs 14 residues. CDR1 SGHNT and CDR2 YYREEE come from the germline V gene (reference sequence). Full variable domain (outside the CDR3, taken from reference TRBV5-4 and TRBJ1-6): ETGVTQSPTHLIKTRGQQVTLRCSSQSGHNTVSWYQQALGQGPQFIFQYYREEENGRGNFPPRFSGLQFPNYSSELNVNALELDDSALYLCASSYGGQDSPLHFGNGTRLTVT.

By share of the sample, this clonotype is medium-sized. CDR3: CASSWDSDQPQHF. The CDR3 DNA reads TGTGCCAGCAGTTGGGACAGCGATCAGCCCCAGCATTTT. The rearrangement links TRBV27 to TRBJ1-5; 7 bases fit TRBD1. The CDR3 extends over 13 amino acids. J gave up 5 bases and V 4 bases, and 2 bases lay outside the gene matches. Per the germline V gene, CDR1 is MNHEY and CDR2 is SMNVEV (reference sequence).

V gene TRBV28 combines with J gene TRBJ1-1; unclear D gene. V lost 8 bases and J 11 bases, leaving 24 bases between the germline ends. The germline CDR1 and CDR2 sequences are MDHEN and SYDVKM. The CDR3 consists of 14 residues. The CDR3 reads CASDVGFDSRVAFF. The CDR3 DNA reads TGTGCCAGCGATGTCGGTTTCGATAGTCGGGTGGCTTTCTTT.

This sequence joins TRBV18 and TRBJ2-3, with no clear D. This CDR3 has 14 residues. V was clipped by 1 base and J by 0 bases, with 5 bases between them. In germline, CDR1 is KGHSH, CDR2 LQKENI. The CDR3 nucleotides read TGTGCCAGCTCACCACGACGGAGCACAGATACGCAGTATTTT. Protein: CASSPRRSTDTQYF.

Ten or more counts support this clonotype. The chain carries TRBV2 and TRBJ1-2, with 10 bases identical to TRBD1. The CDR3 covers 13 residues. J lost 8 bases, V lost 9 bases, and 9 bases had no gene match. Germline V gene sequence: CDR1 SNHLY, CDR2 FYNNEI. This CDR3 is CARTPGTGVGYTF. The CDR3 bases are TGTGCCAGGACTCCCGGGACAGGGGTCGGCTACACCTTC. Filled out from reference TRBV2 and TRBJ1-2, the complete variable domain reads EPEVTQTPSHQVTQMGQEVILRCVPISNHLYFYWYRQILGQKVEFLVSFYNNEISEKSEIFDDQFSVERPDGSNFTLKIRSTKLEDSAMYFCARTPGTGVGYTFGSGTRLTVV.